A selection of T cell receptor beta chains follows, all from one sample in a study of Ad26.COV2.S vaccination and SARS-CoV-2 variants. Only in-frame clones appear in the TCRdb table, and some are missing; sequencing was by immunoSEQ multiplex PCR. The data show 300,000 to 350,000 clones, with approximately 86% seen just once and around 10% held by the top ten. The source was peripheral blood, collected in a trial of Ad26.COV2.S vaccine versus placebo. The receptor source for this set is a person between 18 and 59 years old who received the Ad26.COV2.S COVID-19 vaccine or a placebo. Both conserved end residues are part of each CDR3. D genes are given only for firm matches. Size is stated for part of the rows, as once, few or many counts, or as a class when the clone is expanded.

CDR3nt: TGTGCCAGCAGTCAGGCCCGCTATGGCTACACCTTC; CDR3aa: CASSQARYGYTF; j_gene: TRBJ1-2; v_gene: TRBV28; abundance: once; d_gene: .
CDR3nt: TGTGCCAGCAGCCAAGCGGGCTATGGCTACACCTTC; CDR3aa: CASSQAGYGYTF; j_gene: TRBJ1-2; v_gene: TRBV14; abundance: .; d_gene: .
CDR3nt: TGTGCCAGTAGTCCAACGATAACCCCCAATCAGCCCCAGCATTTT; CDR3aa: CASSPTITPNQPQHF; j_gene: TRBJ1-5; v_gene: TRBV19; abundance: once; d_gene: .
CDR3nt: TGTGCCAGCAGTCGGGACTATCAAGAGACCCAGTACTTC; CDR3aa: CASSRDYQETQYF; j_gene: TRBJ2-5; v_gene: TRBV3-1/TRBV3-2; abundance: .; d_gene: TRBD2
CDR3nt: TGTGCCAGCAGCCACCAAAGGGGGTCGTATTCAACAGATACGCAGTATTTT; CDR3aa: CASSHQRGSYSTDTQYF; j_gene: TRBJ2-3; v_gene: TRBV3-1/TRBV3-2; abundance: .; d_gene: .
CDR3nt: TGCGCCAGCAGCCAAGAAACGGGACAGCGTAACAATGAGCAGTTCTTC; CDR3aa: CASSQETGQRNNEQFF; j_gene: TRBJ2-1; v_gene: TRBV4-1; abundance: .; d_gene: TRBD1
CDR3nt: TGTGCCAGCAGTTTGACAGGGGGTGATGGCTACACCTTC; CDR3aa: CASSLTGGDGYTF; j_gene: TRBJ1-2; v_gene: TRBV3-1/TRBV3-2; abundance: .; d_gene: TRBD1
CDR3nt: TGTGCCATACAGGCGTCTAGCCCCTATGGCTACACCTTC; CDR3aa: CAIQASSPYGYTF; j_gene: TRBJ1-2; v_gene: TRBV28; abundance: .; d_gene: .
CDR3nt: TGTGCCATCAGCTTACACGCAAGCTCCTACGAGCAGTACTTC; CDR3aa: CAISLHASSYEQYF; j_gene: TRBJ2-7; v_gene: TRBV10-3; abundance: .; d_gene: .
CDR3nt: TGTGCCAGCTCGCAGACAGGGCCAGATACGCAGTATTTT; CDR3aa: CASSQTGPDTQYF; j_gene: TRBJ2-3; v_gene: TRBV18; abundance: .; d_gene: TRBD1
CDR3nt: TGTGCCAGCAGCCTCCGGCCCGCAGGGCAGTTTACTGAAGCTTTCTTT; CDR3aa: CASSLRPAGQFTEAFF; j_gene: TRBJ1-1; v_gene: TRBV14; abundance: .; d_gene: .
CDR3nt: TGCGCCAGCAGCTTACGGGAGGGCCAGGGCATTCAGTACTTC; CDR3aa: CASSLREGQGIQYF; j_gene: TRBJ2-4; v_gene: TRBV5-1; abundance: .; d_gene: TRBD2
CDR3nt: TGCGCCAGCAGCTTGGATTGGCGGGTCGAGCAGTACTTC; CDR3aa: CASSLDWRVEQYF; j_gene: TRBJ2-7; v_gene: TRBV5-1; abundance: .; d_gene: .
CDR3nt: TGTGCCAGCAGGACAGGGGAGTTCCCCTACGAGCAGTACTTC; CDR3aa: CASRTGEFPYEQYF; j_gene: TRBJ2-7; v_gene: TRBV6-5; abundance: .; d_gene: TRBD1
CDR3nt: TGTGCCAGCTCTGTGGGGGAATTCCTAAATTCACCCCTCCACTTT; CDR3aa: CASSVGEFLNSPLHF; j_gene: TRBJ1-6; v_gene: TRBV18; abundance: .; d_gene: .
CDR3nt: TGCGCCAGCAGCCAGGAAGGACAGGGAGGCGGCTACACCTTC; CDR3aa: CASSQEGQGGGYTF; j_gene: TRBJ1-2; v_gene: TRBV4-3; abundance: once; d_gene: TRBD1
CDR3nt: TGCAGTGCCCACCGGGACTATGGCTACACCTTC; CDR3aa: CSAHRDYGYTF; j_gene: TRBJ1-2; v_gene: TRBV20-1; abundance: .; d_gene: .
CDR3nt: TGCGCCAGCAGCCAAGATTTAGACAGGGGGAACCAAGAGACCCAGTACTTC; CDR3aa: CASSQDLDRGNQETQYF; j_gene: TRBJ2-5; v_gene: TRBV4-3; abundance: .; d_gene: TRBD1
CDR3nt: TGTGCCAGCAGTTTAGGGTCAGAAAACACTGAAGCTTTCTTT; CDR3aa: CASSLGSENTEAFF; j_gene: TRBJ1-1; v_gene: TRBV28; abundance: once; d_gene: .
CDR3nt: TGTGCCACCGGGGGAGTCTATAGCAATCAGCCCCAGCATTTT; CDR3aa: CATGGVYSNQPQHF; j_gene: TRBJ1-5; v_gene: TRBV15; abundance: .; d_gene: .
CDR3nt: TGTGCCAGCAGTTACCTATCCCCCTTGGCGGGAGATCACAATGAGCAGTTCTTC; CDR3aa: CASSYLSPLAGDHNEQFF; j_gene: TRBJ2-1; v_gene: TRBV6-2/TRBV6-3; abundance: many; d_gene: TRBD2
CDR3nt: TGTGCCAGCAGCGGGACTAGCGGACGCTCCTACAATGAGCAGTTCTTC; CDR3aa: CASSGTSGRSYNEQFF; j_gene: TRBJ2-1; v_gene: TRBV7-2; abundance: .; d_gene: TRBD2
CDR3nt: TGTGCCAGTAGCTTCAGGGAGCTAGCCTACACCTTC; CDR3aa: CASSFRELAYTF; j_gene: TRBJ1-2; v_gene: TRBV19; abundance: .; d_gene: .
CDR3nt: TGTGCCAGCAGCTTAGTGTTCCTACAGGGGGCAGATACGCAGTATTTT; CDR3aa: CASSLVFLQGADTQYF; j_gene: TRBJ2-3; v_gene: TRBV7-2; abundance: .; d_gene: TRBD1
CDR3nt: TGCGCCAGCAGCCAGGACCGAAGAGATACGCAGTATTTT; CDR3aa: CASSQDRRDTQYF; j_gene: TRBJ2-3; v_gene: TRBV4-3; abundance: .; d_gene: .
CDR3nt: TGTGCCAGCAGCTTGGACAATCCTATATACGAGCAGTACTTC; CDR3aa: CASSLDNPIYEQYF; j_gene: TRBJ2-7; v_gene: TRBV5-6; abundance: once; d_gene: .
CDR3nt: TGTGCCAGCAGTCGACAGGGGACGGGCACTGAAGCTTTCTTT; CDR3aa: CASSRQGTGTEAFF; j_gene: TRBJ1-1; v_gene: TRBV6-5; abundance: .; d_gene: TRBD1
CDR3nt: TGTGCCAGCAGCGTAAAAGGGTGGACTAATGAAAAACTGTTTTTT; CDR3aa: CASSVKGWTNEKLFF; j_gene: TRBJ1-4; v_gene: TRBV27; abundance: .; d_gene: .
CDR3nt: TGTGCCAGCAGCTCCCGGGACAGCTACGAGCAGTACTTC; CDR3aa: CASSSRDSYEQYF; j_gene: TRBJ2-7; v_gene: TRBV7-9; abundance: .; d_gene: TRBD1
CDR3nt: TGCGCCGGTAAGCCGACTAGCGGTAATACCGGGGAGCTGTTTTTT; CDR3aa: CAGKPTSGNTGELFF; j_gene: TRBJ2-2; v_gene: TRBV4-1; abundance: once; d_gene: TRBD2
CDR3nt: TGTGCCAGCAGCTTGGCTAACAGGGGGCTGGGGAATGAAAAACTGTTTTTT; CDR3aa: CASSLANRGLGNEKLFF; j_gene: TRBJ1-4; v_gene: TRBV5-4; abundance: .; d_gene: TRBD1
CDR3nt: TGTGCCACCTTCGCCGGGACAGGGGGCGGGGAGCTGTTTTTT; CDR3aa: CATFAGTGGGELFF; j_gene: TRBJ2-2; v_gene: TRBV28; abundance: .; d_gene: TRBD1
CDR3nt: TGCGCCAGCAGCCAAGTAGGGCAGAGGCCCTGGGGGGCCAACGTCCTGACTTTC; CDR3aa: CASSQVGQRPWGANVLTF; j_gene: TRBJ2-6; v_gene: TRBV4-3; abundance: .; d_gene: .
CDR3nt: TGTGCCAGCAGCCAAGATCAGGCTAGCGGGGGGAGGAACATTCAGTACTTC; CDR3aa: CASSQDQASGGRNIQYF; j_gene: TRBJ2-4; v_gene: TRBV4-2; abundance: many; d_gene: TRBD2
CDR3nt: TGTGCCAGCAGCGTAGCCTCTGGGACAGGGGGAACTAATGAAAAACTGTTTTTT; CDR3aa: CASSVASGTGGTNEKLFF; j_gene: TRBJ1-4; v_gene: TRBV9; abundance: .; d_gene: TRBD1
CDR3nt: TGTGCCAGCAGCGCGGGAGTCTTGGGCGGAAACACCATATATTTT; CDR3aa: CASSAGVLGGNTIYF; j_gene: TRBJ1-3; v_gene: TRBV9; abundance: .; d_gene: .
CDR3nt: TGTGCCAGCAGGTTGGGCTCGACTTGGGACACTGAAGCTTTCTTT; CDR3aa: CASRLGSTWDTEAFF; j_gene: TRBJ1-1; v_gene: TRBV28; abundance: .; d_gene: .
CDR3nt: TGTGCCAGCAGTCCAGTCCGGGGCACTGAAGCTTTCTTT; CDR3aa: CASSPVRGTEAFF; j_gene: TRBJ1-1; v_gene: TRBV12-3/TRBV12-4; abundance: .; d_gene: .
CDR3nt: TGTGCCAGTAGTTTGGGACTAGCGGGAGGACCCGTTAATGAGCAGTTCTTC; CDR3aa: CASSLGLAGGPVNEQFF; j_gene: TRBJ2-1; v_gene: TRBV19; abundance: .; d_gene: TRBD2
CDR3nt: TGTGCCAGCGTCCCACCCCGTGGGAGGGCAGGAACTGAAGCTTTCTTT; CDR3aa: CASVPPRGRAGTEAFF; j_gene: TRBJ1-1; v_gene: TRBV28; abundance: once; d_gene: .
CDR3nt: TGTGCCAGCAGTTTGTCCCGGCTGGAGACCCAGTACTTC; CDR3aa: CASSLSRLETQYF; j_gene: TRBJ2-5; v_gene: TRBV6-6; abundance: .; d_gene: .
CDR3nt: TGTGCCAGCAGTTCATCAAGGGTCGAGCAGTACTTC; CDR3aa: CASSSSRVEQYF; j_gene: TRBJ2-7; v_gene: TRBV12-3/TRBV12-4; abundance: once; d_gene: .
CDR3nt: TGTGCCAGCAGCTTAGCCCTATCCCTCCTGAATGAGCAGTTCTTC; CDR3aa: CASSLALSLLNEQFF; j_gene: TRBJ2-1; v_gene: TRBV7-9; abundance: .; d_gene: .
CDR3nt: TGCGCCAGCAGCCCCCGGGACAGGGGGATCACAGATACGCAGTATTTT; CDR3aa: CASSPRDRGITDTQYF; j_gene: TRBJ2-3; v_gene: TRBV5-1; abundance: .; d_gene: TRBD1
CDR3nt: TGTGCCAGCAGCTTAACCCCGAACACTGAAGCTTTCTTT; CDR3aa: CASSLTPNTEAFF; j_gene: TRBJ1-1; v_gene: TRBV7-2; abundance: .; d_gene: .
CDR3nt: TGTGCCACTCTGGGGGGCGAGAGATATAGCAATCAGCCCCAGCATTTT; CDR3aa: CATLGGERYSNQPQHF; j_gene: TRBJ1-5; v_gene: TRBV19; abundance: .; d_gene: .
CDR3nt: TGTGCCAGCTCCCGGGACGGATACTATGGCTACACCTTC; CDR3aa: CASSRDGYYGYTF; j_gene: TRBJ1-2; v_gene: TRBV18; abundance: .; d_gene: .